Reported below is one T cell receptor beta chain. V shed 3 bases, J shed 4 bases, and the junction held 2 bases outside the gene matches. The CDR3 is made up of 13 amino acids. Per the germline V gene, CDR1 is MGHDK and CDR2 is SYGVNS. These data are taken from a study of OX40 agonist ivuxolimab in advanced cancers. Whole-study context: Administration of intravenous ivuxolimab to patients occurred every 2 weeks at 0.01 to 10 mg/kg. Hepatocellular carcinoma, melanoma, renal cell or head and neck cancer affected the dose-escalation patients.

Repertoires were generated with immunoSEQ multiplex PCR, while TCRdb's copy carries only in-frame clones and drops some. The profile shows 50,000 or so clones, about 85% of them singletons. This chain uses TRBV25-1 with TRBJ2-5; 7 positions agree with TRBD2. The TCR originated in an adult with an advanced solid tumor such as melanoma, head and neck, liver or kidney cancer. This specimen consisted of CD4+ or CD8+ T cells sorted from blood, obtained in a trial of the OX40 agonist ivuxolimab. Here the CDR3 reads CASSEGGGETQYF. Written as DNA, the CDR3 is TGTGCCAGCAGTGAGGGGGGGGGAGAGACCCAGTACTTC.